Listed here are 17 T cell receptor beta chains from one sample, sequenced in a study of follicular helper T cells after annual influenza vaccination. Using immunoSEQ multiplex PCR, the repertoire was profiled, and TCRdb retains in-frame clones only, with some absent. The sample consists of more than 4,000 clones, about 83% of them appearing once. Regarding time point: 2015-2016 season, 7 days after influenza vaccination. Sequencing was performed on CXCR5+ CD38- circulating T follicular helper cells from blood, taken 7 days after influenza vaccination. Indicated subset: circulating Tfh, non-naive CD4+CXCR5+PD-1+ (ICOS+CD38+ or ICOS-CD38-). Every receptor here comes from an adult who received the influenza vaccine.

The J gene is TRBJ1-1, the V gene TRBV12-2. TRBV12-2 is annotated as a pseudogene. The CDR3 spans 15 residues. The CDR3 loop reads CASRGGQGENTEAFF. Here the CDR3 DNA reads TGTGCAAGTCGCGGGGGGCAAGGAGAGAACACTGAAGCTTTCTTT.

The chain combines TRBV6-5 with TRBJ1-1; maybe TRBD1 (5 bases). The CDR3 runs 11 residues. In germline, CDR1 is MNHEY, CDR2 SVGAGI. The V gene lost 6 bases and the J gene lost 6 bases, with 8 bases spanning the gap. The CDR3 protein is CASRGVAEAFF. CDR3 DNA sequence: TGTGCCAGCAGGGGGGTTGCTGAAGCTTTCTTT.

The chain carries TRBV19 and TRBJ2-1, with D perhaps TRBD1 or TRBD2 (5 bases each). CDR1 and CDR2 (germline): LNHDA, SQIVND (reference sequence). V dropped 5 bases and J dropped 12 bases, with 14 bases sitting between them. The CDR3 spans 12 residues. CDR3 DNA sequence: TGTGCCAGTAGTCGCCGGGACCGCTGGCAGTTCTTC. Its protein is CASSRRDRWQFF.

V usage is TRBV7-8 and J usage is TRBJ1-2; no clear D. Per the germline V gene, CDR1 is SGHVS and CDR2 is FQNEAQ. This CDR3 is 13 amino acids long. V lost 5 bases, J lost 2 bases, and 9 bases lay in between. CDR3 in amino acids: CASSQTENYGYTF. The CDR3 nucleotides read TGTGCCAGCAGCCAGACGGAGAACTATGGCTACACCTTC.

The genes are TRBV7-2 and TRBJ2-7; tentatively, D is TRBD1 (6 bases). Germline CDR1 is SGHTA and CDR2 is FQGNSA. Deletions cut 3 bases from V and 2 bases from J, with 20 bases between. The CDR3 contains 17 residues. In nucleotides, the CDR3 is TGTGCCAGCAGCTTCAGTTCAGGACCAGGGGTGCCCTACGAGCAGTACTTC. This sequence encodes CASSFSSGPGVPYEQYF.

This clone appeared a single time. The genes are TRBV5-5 and TRBJ1-3, with D uncertain. The germline V gene has CDR1 SGHKS and CDR2 YYEKEE (reference sequence). The CDR3 has 15 amino acids. Between the trimmed V and J ends, which lost 0 bases and 1 base, there was a span of 8 bases. The CDR3 here is CASSLVAGSGNTIYF. The CDR3 region has the DNA TGTGCCAGCAGCTTGGTCGCGGGTTCTGGAAACACCATATATTTT.

This rearrangement joins TRBV4-3 to TRBJ1-6; 9 bases are a match to TRBD1. The CDR3 has 16 amino acids. The J segment lost 10 bases and the V segment lost 0 bases, leaving 7 bases of the junction unmatched. The germline gives CDR1 LGHNA, CDR2 YSLEER. The CDR3 here is CASSQDWDRVRSPLHF. The CDR3 DNA reads as TGCGCCAGCAGCCAAGATTGGGACAGGGTTCGGTCACCCCTCCACTTT.

This clone is a singleton in its sample. The J gene is TRBJ2-1, the V gene TRBV11-3, with D hard to call. V gave up 0 bases and J gave up 6 bases, with 12 bases separating them. The CDR3 totals 15 residues. The germline V gene encodes CDR1 SGHNT and CDR2 YENEEA. The CDR3 coding sequence is TGTGCCAGCAGCTTAGACGGTGTCGGCAGCAATGAGCAGTTCTTC. Its translation: CASSLDGVGSNEQFF.

The V gene is TRBV18, the J gene TRBJ2-5; D gene unclear. V lost 6 bases and J 5 bases, leaving 7 bases between the germline ends. This CDR3 region has 11 residues. Germline CDR1 KGHSH, CDR2 LQKENI. CDR3 sequence (DNA): TGTGCCAGCTCCCCCGGTGAGACCCAGTACTTC. Translation: CASSPGETQYF.

This clone has a single count. The CDR3 region has the DNA TGCGCCAGCAGCTTTAACGGAATTGAGGACTACGAGCAGTACTTC. Residues: CASSFNGIEDYEQYF. The chain carries TRBV5-1 and TRBJ2-7; no reliable D call. There are 15 residues in the CDR3. Trimming stripped 2 bases from V and 3 bases from J, with 15 bases between. From germline, CDR1 is SGHRS and CDR2 YFSETQ.

The chain joins TRBV4-2 to TRBJ2-1, with 7 positions matching TRBD2. J was trimmed by 2 bases and V by 0 bases; bases with no gene match: 7. The length of the CDR3 is 17 residues. Germline V CDR1 and CDR2: LGHNA, YNFKEQ. The CDR3, as DNA: TGTGCCAGCAGCCAAGATTTTCGCGGGGGAGCCTACAATGAGCAGTTCTTC. Translation: CASSQDFRGGAYNEQFF.

This chain joins TRBV27 and TRBJ1-6; 9 nucleotides align to TRBD1. The V gene end was trimmed by 3 bases and the J gene end by 9 bases; junction bases not matched to a gene: 3. The CDR3 contains 14 residues. Germline V gene data show CDR1 as MNHEY and CDR2 as SMNVEV (reference sequence). The CDR3 loop reads CASSLGQGLSPLHF. The CDR3 DNA follows: TGTGCCAGCAGTTTGGGACAGGGACTTTCACCCCTCCACTTT.

In this sample, this clone turned up once. The chain joins TRBV7-2 to TRBJ1-5; 8 nucleotides agree with TRBD1. Germline V gene lookup returns CDR1 SGHTA and CDR2 FQGNSA. The CDR3 sequence is 15 residues long. V shed 5 bases and J 7 bases; nucleotides not matched to a gene: 10. CDR3 sequence (DNA): TGTGCCAGCAGCGACGGACAGGGCGTTGGCCAGCCCCAGCATTTT. Its translation: CASSDGQGVGQPQHF.

V gene TRBV4-2 combines with J gene TRBJ1-6; no definite D call. V was clipped by 0 bases and J by 2 bases, with 5 bases between them. CDR3 length: 15 amino acids. Germline lookup yields CDR1 LGHNA and CDR2 YNFKEQ. The CDR3 bases are TGTGCCAGCAGCCAAGATCGACCCTATAATTCACCCCTCCACTTT. Translating gives CASSQDRPYNSPLHF.

V is TRBV5-1 and J is TRBJ1-1; D call uncertain. V was trimmed by 1 base and J by 0 bases, leaving 4 bases between them. Germline V gene sequence: CDR1 SGHRS, CDR2 YFSETQ. The CDR3 totals 13 residues. CDR3 sequence reads: CASSLRVNTEAFF. The CDR3 DNA sequence: TGCGCCAGCAGCTTGAGGGTGAACACTGAAGCTTTCTTT.

V usage is TRBV2 and J usage is TRBJ2-3, with TRBD1 matching over 8 bases. The length of the CDR3 is 16 residues. The V gene's germline CDR1 is SNHLY and CDR2 FYNNEI. The V segment lost 5 bases and the J segment 0 bases; nucleotides outside the gene matches: 7. The CDR3 DNA sequence: TGTGCCAGCAGTAGTCGTCGGACAGGGAGCACAGATACGCAGTATTTT. It translates to CASSSRRTGSTDTQYF. The full variable domain, rest sourced from reference TRBV2 and TRBJ2-3, is EPEVTQTPSHQVTQMGQEVILRCVPISNHLYFYWYRQILGQKVEFLVSFYNNEISEKSEIFDDQFSVERPDGSNFTLKIRSTKLEDSAMYFCASSSRRTGSTDTQYFGPGTRLTVL.

The V and J genes are TRBV7-3 and TRBJ1-6; TRBD1 is a possible D gene (6 bases). Germline CDR1 is SGHTA and CDR2 is FQGTGA. The germline V and J ends were trimmed by 2 bases and 7 bases, with 15 bases remaining between them. The length of the CDR3 is 16 residues. The CDR3 sequence is CASSLLGQGKNSPLHF. In DNA, the CDR3 is TGTGCCAGCAGCTTACTTGGGCAGGGGAAAAATTCACCCCTCCACTTT.